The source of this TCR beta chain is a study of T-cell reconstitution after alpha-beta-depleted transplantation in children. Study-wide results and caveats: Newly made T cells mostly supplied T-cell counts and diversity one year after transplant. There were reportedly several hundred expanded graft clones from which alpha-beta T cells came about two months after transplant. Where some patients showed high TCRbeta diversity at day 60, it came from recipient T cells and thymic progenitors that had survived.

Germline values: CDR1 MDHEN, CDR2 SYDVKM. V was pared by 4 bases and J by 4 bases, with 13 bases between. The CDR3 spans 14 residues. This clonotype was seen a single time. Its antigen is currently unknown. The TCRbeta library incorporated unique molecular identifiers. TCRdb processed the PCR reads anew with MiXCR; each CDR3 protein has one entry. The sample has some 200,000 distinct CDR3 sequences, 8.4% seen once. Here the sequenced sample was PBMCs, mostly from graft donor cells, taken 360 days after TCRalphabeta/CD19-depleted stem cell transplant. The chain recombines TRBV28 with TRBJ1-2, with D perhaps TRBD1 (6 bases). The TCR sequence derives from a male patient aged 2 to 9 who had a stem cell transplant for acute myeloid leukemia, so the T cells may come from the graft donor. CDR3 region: CASSSVQGFYGYTF. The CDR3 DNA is TGTGCCAGCAGTTCCGTACAGGGATTCTATGGCTACACCTTC.